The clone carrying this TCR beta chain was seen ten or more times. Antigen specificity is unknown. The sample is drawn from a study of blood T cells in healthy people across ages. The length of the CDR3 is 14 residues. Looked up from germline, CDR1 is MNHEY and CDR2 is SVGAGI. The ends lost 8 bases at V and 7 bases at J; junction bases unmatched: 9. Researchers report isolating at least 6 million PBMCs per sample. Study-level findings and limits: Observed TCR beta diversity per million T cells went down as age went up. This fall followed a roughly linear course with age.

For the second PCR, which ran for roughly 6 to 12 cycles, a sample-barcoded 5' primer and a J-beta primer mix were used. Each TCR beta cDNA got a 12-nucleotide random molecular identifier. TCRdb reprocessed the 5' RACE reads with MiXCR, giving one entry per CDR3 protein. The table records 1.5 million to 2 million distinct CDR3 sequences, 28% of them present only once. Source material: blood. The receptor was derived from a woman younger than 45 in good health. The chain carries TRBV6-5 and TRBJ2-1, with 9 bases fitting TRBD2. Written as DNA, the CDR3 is TGTGCCAGCGGATTAGCGGGAGAGGTAAATGAGCAGTTCTTC. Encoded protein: CASGLAGEVNEQFF.